A selection of T cell receptor beta chains follows, all from one sample in a study of T cell responses to AZD1222 COVID-19 vaccine. Measured with immunoSEQ multiplex PCR; TCRdb has only the in-frame clones, and not every one. The sample holds under 110,000 clones, roughly 88% seen once. Source: peripheral blood, taken 28 days after the second AZD1222 dose. The receptors here all came from an adult who received the AZD1222 COVID-19 vaccine. CDR3s include the opening cysteine and the closing phenylalanine or tryptophan. The D gene is left open where the match is weak. Clone size is not always given. Where it is, it says once, few, many or a class for expanded clones.

>TRBJ2-2|once|TRBV6-4|TRBD2
CATRSSGGVKLFF
TGTGCCACCCGTTCTAGCGGGGGAGTGAAGCTGTTTTTT
>TRBJ2-7|.|TRBV18|TRBD2
CASSPLGGAYEQYF
TGTGCCAGCTCACCACTGGGGGGGGCCTACGAGCAGTACTTC
>TRBJ2-7|.|TRBV11-2|.
CASSLRVRYEQYF
TGTGCCAGCAGTTTAAGGGTTCGGTACGAGCAGTACTTC
>TRBJ2-3|once|TRBV24-1|TRBD1
CATSRTGDNTDTQYF
TGTGCCACCAGTCGGACAGGGGATAACACAGATACGCAGTATTTT
>TRBJ1-1|.|TRBV12-3/TRBV12-4|TRBD1
CASSLRGRVLAFF
TGTGCCAGCAGTTTGAGGGGGCGCGTACTAGCTTTCTTT
>TRBJ2-3|.|TRBV11-2|TRBD1
CASSLGDRYLGDTQYF
TGTGCCAGCAGCTTAGGGGACAGGTATCTCGGAGATACGCAGTATTTT
>TRBJ1-2|.|TRBV4-1|TRBD1
CASSPRDRAHDYTF
TGCGCCAGCAGCCCCCGGGACAGAGCTCATGACTACACCTTC
>TRBJ1-5|few|TRBV2|.
CASGGQLTSPQHF
TGTGCCAGCGGGGGGCAACTTACCTCGCCCCAGCATTTT
>TRBJ2-5|.|TRBV3-1/TRBV3-2|TRBD2
CASSQATSGIKETQYF
TGTGCCAGCAGCCAAGCGACTAGCGGAATCAAAGAGACCCAGTACTTC
>TRBJ1-6|.|TRBV7-2|.
CASSPTGGAGSPLHF
TGTGCCAGCAGCCCCACGGGGGGCGCGGGTTCACCCCTCCACTTT
>TRBJ1-6|.|TRBV7-2|.
CASSLTAHYNSPLHF
TGTGCCAGCAGCCTCACCGCGCACTATAATTCACCCCTCCACTTT
>TRBJ2-1|.|TRBV12-3/TRBV12-4|.
CASSLGLPNEQFF
TGTGCCAGCAGTTTAGGGCTGCCCAATGAGCAGTTCTTC
>TRBJ2-6|few|TRBV7-3|.
CASSWTGANVLTF
TGTGCCAGCAGCTGGACTGGGGCCAACGTCCTGACTTTC
>TRBJ1-6|few|TRBV27|TRBD1
CASSWGTEGSSPLHF
TGTGCCAGCAGTTGGGGGACAGAAGGTAGTTCACCCCTCCACTTT
>TRBJ1-1|.|TRBV29-1|.
CSVGQNTEAFF
TGCAGCGTCGGACAGAACACTGAAGCTTTCTTT
>TRBJ1-6|once|TRBV6-5|.
CASSPEDNSPLHF
TGTGCCAGCAGCCCGGAGGACAATTCACCCCTCCACTTT
>TRBJ1-5|.|TRBV4-2|TRBD1
CASSQDRGQGGQPQHF
TGTGCCAGCAGCCAAGATCGTGGGCAGGGGGGTCAGCCCCAGCATTTT
>TRBJ1-4|.|TRBV5-5|.
CASSFSGPGQLNEKLFF
TGTGCCAGCAGCTTTTCTGGTCCGGGACAACTAAATGAAAAACTGTTTTTT
>TRBJ1-2|.|TRBV7-8|.
CASSPYPGNYGYTF
TGTGCCAGCAGCCCCTACCCAGGGAACTATGGCTACACCTTC
>TRBJ2-1|.|TRBV27|.
CASSLRGRQINEQFF
TGTGCCAGCAGTTTACGGGGGCGACAGATCAATGAGCAGTTCTTC
>TRBJ2-1|.|TRBV7-2|.
CASSSLVGDNEQFF
TGTGCCAGCAGCTCCCTGGTAGGGGACAATGAGCAGTTCTTC
>TRBJ2-5|.|TRBV5-6|TRBD2
CASRGVGETQYF
TGTGCCAGCCGGGGGGTAGGAGAGACCCAGTACTTC
>TRBJ1-5|.|TRBV2|.
CASSERPGYQPQHF
TGTGCCAGCAGTGAAAGGCCAGGTTATCAGCCCCAGCATTTT
>TRBJ1-1|.|TRBV9|.
CASSAGAGAEAFF
TGTGCCAGCAGCGCAGGGGCGGGGGCTGAAGCTTTCTTT
>TRBJ1-3|.|TRBV7-9|TRBD1
CASSTGTGINTIYF
TGTGCCAGCAGTACCGGGACAGGGATTAACACCATATATTTT
>TRBJ2-1|.|TRBV6-4|.
CASSDSSRGPSNEQFF
TGTGCCAGCAGTGACTCCTCGCGGGGCCCCTCAAATGAGCAGTTCTTC
>TRBJ2-7|.|TRBV5-1|.
CASSLEDSYEQYF
TGCGCCAGCAGCTTGGAGGACTCCTACGAGCAGTACTTC
>TRBJ2-3|.|TRBV9|.
CASSRSGGRAFTDTQYF
TGTGCCAGCAGCCGTAGCGGTGGGCGGGCCTTCACGGATACGCAGTATTTT
>TRBJ2-1|.|TRBV5-4|.
CASSSDSASYNEQFF
TGTGCCAGCAGCTCTGACTCGGCCTCCTACAATGAGCAGTTCTTC
>TRBJ1-4|.|TRBV6-6|.
CASTEGSRRVKLFF
TGTGCCAGCACAGAAGGATCCAGACGGGTAAAACTGTTTTTT
>TRBJ2-5|once|TRBV7-3|.
CASSPDRGGETQYF
TGTGCCAGCAGCCCAGACAGGGGAGGGGAGACCCAGTACTTC
>TRBJ2-7|.|TRBV10-3|TRBD1
CAIRDRGYEQYF
TGTGCCATTCGGGACAGGGGTTACGAGCAGTACTTC
>TRBJ2-7|.|TRBV3-1/TRBV3-2|.
CASSQTRWYEQYF
TGTGCCAGCAGCCAAACCCGGTGGTACGAGCAGTACTTC
>TRBJ2-7|.|TRBV7-9|TRBD2
CASSLAGTTIWYEQYF
TGTGCCAGCAGCTTAGCAGGGACTACTATCTGGTACGAGCAGTACTTC
>TRBJ1-1|.|TRBV7-9|.
CASSTRTDTEAFF
TGTGCCAGCAGCACCCGGACCGACACTGAAGCTTTCTTT
>TRBJ1-2|.|TRBV6-2/TRBV6-3|.
CASRPPDWNYGYTF
TGTGCCAGCAGACCTCCTGACTGGAACTATGGCTACACCTTC
>TRBJ2-2|.|TRBV29-1|.
CSVWDLGELFF
TGCAGCGTCTGGGACCTGGGGGAGCTGTTTTTT
>TRBJ1-1|once|TRBV10-2|.
CATVGGEYTEAFF
TGCGCCACCGTCGGGGGAGAGTACACTGAAGCTTTCTTT
>TRBJ2-1|.|TRBV4-1|.
CASSQDHGRGSYNEQFF
TGCGCCAGCAGCCAAGATCACGGGCGGGGATCCTACAATGAGCAGTTCTTC
>TRBJ1-3|.|TRBV7-9|.
CASSPPAEGTWGTIYF
TGTGCCAGCAGCCCCCCGGCTGAGGGAACCTGGGGCACCATATATTTT
>TRBJ2-5|.|TRBV5-1|.
CASRGLGETQYF
TGCGCCAGCAGGGGCCTTGGAGAGACCCAGTACTTC
>TRBJ1-2|.|TRBV6-6|.
CASSQQGYYGYTF
TGTGCCAGCAGCCAACAGGGCTACTATGGCTACACCTTC
>TRBJ2-6|.|TRBV6-5|.
CASIVSGSGANVLTF
TGTGCCAGCATCGTCAGCGGCTCTGGGGCCAACGTCCTGACTTTC
>TRBJ1-6|.|TRBV2|.
CASTLGLWNSPLHF
TGTGCCAGCACCCTGGGGTTATGGAATTCACCCCTCCACTTT
>TRBJ1-1|.|TRBV19|TRBD1
CASSSQGAGGNTEAFF
TGTGCCAGTAGTTCTCAGGGGGCCGGTGGAAACACTGAAGCTTTCTTT
>TRBJ2-5|.|TRBV6-2/TRBV6-3|TRBD2
CASSYGLSGETQYF
TGTGCCAGCAGTTACGGTCTTAGCGGGGAGACCCAGTACTTC
>TRBJ1-6|.|TRBV7-2|.
CASSPRTRANSPLHF
TGTGCCAGCAGCCCCAGGACCAGGGCAAATTCACCCCTCCACTTT
>TRBJ2-7|.|TRBV12-3/TRBV12-4|.
CASSFAALDEQYF
TGTGCCAGCAGTTTCGCAGCCCTTGACGAGCAGTACTTC
>TRBJ2-2|once|TRBV11-3|.
CASSITGATGELFF
TGTGCCAGCAGTATTACGGGGGCAACCGGGGAGCTGTTTTTT
>TRBJ1-2|.|TRBV19|TRBD1
CASSSETTGGYGYTF
TGTGCCAGTAGTTCCGAAACGACAGGGGGCTATGGCTACACCTTC
>TRBJ1-1|.|TRBV3-1/TRBV3-2|.
CASSPEGGDTEAFF
TGTGCCAGCAGCCCGGAAGGGGGGGACACTGAAGCTTTCTTT
>TRBJ1-5|.|TRBV6-5|.
CASRGGAEPQHF
TGTGCCAGCAGAGGGGGGGCTGAACCCCAGCATTTT
>TRBJ2-7|.|TRBV7-6|.
CASSLSASSSYEQYF
TGTGCCAGCAGCTTATCGGCTTCCAGCTCCTACGAGCAGTACTTC
>TRBJ2-5|.|TRBV18|.
CASTPSPGLGETQYF
TGTGCCAGCACGCCATCCCCAGGGTTGGGAGAGACCCAGTACTTC
>TRBJ1-5|.|TRBV6-2/TRBV6-3|TRBD1
CASSDPGTGPQPQHF
TGTGCCAGCAGTGACCCGGGGACAGGGCCTCAGCCCCAGCATTTT
>TRBJ2-1|.|TRBV15|TRBD2
CATRTSGGLPQFF
TGTGCCACCCGGACTAGCGGGGGGCTGCCGCAGTTCTTC
>TRBJ2-7|.|TRBV19|.
CASSIPRSGRPSSYEQYF
TGTGCCAGTAGTATACCCCGCTCAGGCAGGCCGAGCTCCTACGAGCAGTACTTC
>TRBJ1-6|.|TRBV7-2|.
CASSLAANSPLHF
TGTGCCAGCAGCTTAGCCGCGAATTCACCCCTCCACTTT
>TRBJ2-7|.|TRBV6-5|TRBD1
CASMDRVFFEQYF
TGTGCCAGCATGGACAGGGTGTTCTTCGAGCAGTACTTC